The text below deals with one T cell receptor beta chain. Antigen unknown. J was trimmed by 2 bases and V by 6 bases; bases with no gene match: 5. Germline CDR1 and CDR2: SEHNR and FQNEAQ (reference sequence). The CDR3 has 16 amino acids. TCRdb redid the calling of the reads with MiXCR, one entry per CDR3 protein. The profile covers about 770,000 distinct CDR3 sequences, with about 29% appearing a single time and roughly 14% taken by the ten largest. This entry is derived from a study of T cell repertoires in cytomegalovirus infection. The chain joins TRBV7-9 to TRBJ2-5, with 14 bases lining up with TRBD2. This specimen was cultured CD8+ T cells from PBMCs, taken from culture after CMV antigen stimulation. This receptor was obtained from a human donor in good health (CMV status not recorded). Some clones in this sample may be carry-over from other donors' samples. The CDR3 DNA follows: TGTGCCAGCAGGTGGACTAGCGGGGGGCCGCAAGAGACCCAGTACTTC. This encodes CASRWTSGGPQETQYF. Together with reference TRBV7-9 and TRBJ2-5, the CDR3 gives the full variable domain: DTGVSQNPRHKITKRGQNVTFRCDPISEHNRLYWYRQTLGQGPEFLTYFQNEAQLEKSRLLSDRFSAERPKGSFSTLEIQRTEQGDSAMYLCASRWTSGGPQETQYFGPGTRLLVL.